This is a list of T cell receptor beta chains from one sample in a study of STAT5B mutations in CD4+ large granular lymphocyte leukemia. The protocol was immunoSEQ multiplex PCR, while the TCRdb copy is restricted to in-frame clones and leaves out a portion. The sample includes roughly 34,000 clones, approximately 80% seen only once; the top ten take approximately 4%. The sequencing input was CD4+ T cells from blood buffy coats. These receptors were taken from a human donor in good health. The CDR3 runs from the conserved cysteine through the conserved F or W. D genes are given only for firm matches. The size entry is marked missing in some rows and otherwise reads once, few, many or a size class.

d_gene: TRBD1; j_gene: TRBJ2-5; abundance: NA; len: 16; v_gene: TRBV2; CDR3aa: CASSGLGQVRGETQYF; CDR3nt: TGTGCCAGCAGCGGACTCGGACAGGTCAGGGGAGAGACCCAGTACTTC
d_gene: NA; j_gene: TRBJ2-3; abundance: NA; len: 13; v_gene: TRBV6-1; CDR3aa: CASTPGQTDTQYF; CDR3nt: TGTGCCAGCACCCCGGGCCAGACAGATACGCAGTATTTT
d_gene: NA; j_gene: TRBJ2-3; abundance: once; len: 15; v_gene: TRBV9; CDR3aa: CASSVRYRSADTQYF; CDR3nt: TGTGCCAGCAGCGTGAGATATCGGAGCGCAGATACGCAGTATTTT
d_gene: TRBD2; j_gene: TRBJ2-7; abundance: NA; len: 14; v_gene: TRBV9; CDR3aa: CASSLRGSGDEQYF; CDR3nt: TGTGCCAGCAGCCTCCGCGGGAGTGGAGACGAGCAGTACTTC
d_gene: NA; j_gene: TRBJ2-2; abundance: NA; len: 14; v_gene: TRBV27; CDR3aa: CASKRTVNTGELFF; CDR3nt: TGTGCCAGCAAGCGGACAGTGAACACCGGGGAGCTGTTTTTT
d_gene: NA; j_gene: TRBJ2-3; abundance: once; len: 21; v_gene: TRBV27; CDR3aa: CASSLSLGRGGRWTSTDTQYF; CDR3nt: TGTGCCAGCAGTTTGAGTTTGGGGAGGGGGGGACGCTGGACTAGCACAGATACGCAGTATTTT
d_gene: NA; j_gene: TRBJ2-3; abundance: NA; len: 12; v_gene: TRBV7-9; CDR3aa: CASSFSTDTQYF; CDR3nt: TGTGCCAGCAGCTTTAGCACAGATACGCAGTATTTT
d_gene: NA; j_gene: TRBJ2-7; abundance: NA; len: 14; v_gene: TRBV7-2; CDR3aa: CASSLTGSSYEQYF; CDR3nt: TGTGCCAGCAGCTTAACTGGTAGCTCCTACGAGCAGTACTTC
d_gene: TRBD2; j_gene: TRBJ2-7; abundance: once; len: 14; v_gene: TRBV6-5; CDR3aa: CASSYVAGSYEQYF; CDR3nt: TGTGCCAGCAGTTACGTAGCGGGCTCCTACGAGCAGTACTTC
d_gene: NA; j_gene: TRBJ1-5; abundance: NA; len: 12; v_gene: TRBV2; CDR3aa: CASSESSQPQHF; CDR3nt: TGTGCCAGCAGTGAGTCCAGTCAGCCCCAGCATTTT
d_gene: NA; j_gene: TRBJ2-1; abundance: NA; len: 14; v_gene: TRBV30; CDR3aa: CAWDGRPSYNEQFF; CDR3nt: TGTGCCTGGGATGGGAGACCCTCCTACAATGAGCAGTTCTTC
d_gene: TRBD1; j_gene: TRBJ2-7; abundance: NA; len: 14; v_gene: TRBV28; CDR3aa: CASSSPQGADEQYF; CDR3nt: TGTGCCAGCAGTTCGCCACAGGGGGCGGACGAGCAGTACTTC
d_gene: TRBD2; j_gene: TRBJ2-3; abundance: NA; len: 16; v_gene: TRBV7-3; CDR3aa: CASSPGTSGFPDTQYF; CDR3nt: TGTGCCAGCAGCCCTGGGACTAGCGGGTTCCCAGATACGCAGTATTTT
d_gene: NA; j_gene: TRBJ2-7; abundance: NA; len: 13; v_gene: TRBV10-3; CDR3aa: CAISRVGVYEQYF; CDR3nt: TGTGCCATCAGCCGAGTCGGGGTCTACGAGCAGTACTTC
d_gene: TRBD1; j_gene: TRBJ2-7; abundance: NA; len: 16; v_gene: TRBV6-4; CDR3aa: CASSDWVGQGTYEQYF; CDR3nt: TGTGCCAGCAGTGACTGGGTAGGACAGGGGACCTACGAGCAGTACTTC
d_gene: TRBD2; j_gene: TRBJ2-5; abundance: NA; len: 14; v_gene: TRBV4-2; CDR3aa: CASSRRTGGETQYF; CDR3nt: TGTGCCAGCAGCCGCCGAACCGGGGGGGAGACCCAGTACTTC
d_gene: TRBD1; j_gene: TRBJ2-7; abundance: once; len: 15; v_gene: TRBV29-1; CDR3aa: CSVEDLRGPTYEQYF; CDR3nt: TGCAGCGTTGAAGATCTCAGGGGGCCAACCTACGAGCAGTACTTC
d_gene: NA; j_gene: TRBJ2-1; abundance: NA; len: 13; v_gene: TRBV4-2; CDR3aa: CASSQRGPNEQFF; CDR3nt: TGTGCCAGCAGCCAGCGGGGACCCAATGAGCAGTTCTTC
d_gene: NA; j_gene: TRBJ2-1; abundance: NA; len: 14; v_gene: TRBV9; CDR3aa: CASSVTSIRNEQFF; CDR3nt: TGTGCCAGCAGCGTTACTAGTATCCGCAATGAGCAGTTCTTC
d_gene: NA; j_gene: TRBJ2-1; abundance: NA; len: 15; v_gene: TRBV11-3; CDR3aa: CASSKEGGLPNEQFF; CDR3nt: TGTGCCAGCAGCAAAGAAGGGGGACTACCAAATGAGCAGTTCTTC
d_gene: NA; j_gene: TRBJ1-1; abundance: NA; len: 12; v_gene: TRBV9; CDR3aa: CASSVAEGRTFF; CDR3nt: TGTGCCAGCAGCGTAGCTGAGGGTAGAACTTTCTTT
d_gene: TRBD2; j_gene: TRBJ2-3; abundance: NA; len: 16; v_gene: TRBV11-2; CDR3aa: CASPPPGGRVTDTQYF; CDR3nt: TGTGCCAGCCCCCCCCCTGGCGGGAGGGTCACAGATACGCAGTATTTT
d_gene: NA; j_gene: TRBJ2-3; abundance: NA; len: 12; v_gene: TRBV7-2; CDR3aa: CASSVAGAWAYF; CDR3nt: TGTGCCAGCAGCGTGGCAGGGGCCTGGGCGTATTTT